Listed below are T cell receptor beta chains from one sample, sequenced in a study of blood T cell repertoires in COVID-19. Libraries were prepared by immunoSEQ multiplex PCR; TCRdb keeps only in-frame clonotypes and omits some of them. Of some 220,000 clones listed, 80% were seen once; the top ten hold about 7.2%. Specimen: peripheral blood. These receptors were collected from a woman in her 70s with acute or convalescent COVID-19. Each CDR3 is given with its conserved first and last residue. D genes are given only for firm matches. Size values are once, few and many counts, or a class for expanded clones, and some rows have none.

j_call	d_call	clone_size	v_call	cdr3_aa	cdr3_nt
TRBJ2-7	TRBD1	once	TRBV2	CASTVTGGNEQYF	TGTGCCAGCACTGTGACAGGGGGCAACGAGCAGTACTTC
TRBJ2-7	TRBD1	-	TRBV6-2/TRBV6-3	CASSLGTGPLLGHEQYF	TGTGCCAGCAGTTTGGGGACAGGGCCTTTGTTAGGCCACGAGCAGTACTTC
TRBJ2-2	TRBD2	-	TRBV3-1/TRBV3-2	CASSHYRSSGGSNTGELFF	TGTGCCAGCAGCCATTACCGGTCTAGCGGGGGGTCGAACACCGGGGAGCTGTTTTTT
TRBJ1-6	TRBD1	-	TRBV2	CASIHRDSKNSPLHF	TGTGCCAGCATTCATCGGGACAGCAAAAATTCACCCCTCCACTTT
TRBJ2-7	-	-	TRBV5-1	CASSPLLTYEQYF	TGCGCCAGCAGCCCACTATTAACCTACGAGCAGTACTTC
TRBJ2-2	-	few	TRBV7-2	CASRRDTNTGELFF	TGTGCCAGCAGGCGTGACACGAACACCGGGGAGCTGTTTTTT
TRBJ1-1	-	-	TRBV19	CASSPGGGARRAEAFF	TGTGCCAGTAGTCCCGGCGGGGGGGCTAGGAGAGCTGAAGCTTTCTTT
TRBJ2-1	TRBD2	-	TRBV2	CASSKDGGGAWHEQFF	TGTGCCAGCAGTAAAGATGGCGGGGGGGCCTGGCATGAGCAGTTCTTC
TRBJ1-2	TRBD1	-	TRBV5-1	CASAGTGMTLDYTF	TGCGCCAGCGCCGGGACAGGGATGACCCTTGACTACACCTTC
TRBJ1-1	-	-	TRBV5-6	CASSWLETVGNTEAFF	TGTGCCAGCAGCTGGTTGGAGACCGTAGGGAACACTGAAGCTTTCTTT
TRBJ2-5	-	-	TRBV18	CASSVRDFQETQYF	TGTGCCAGCTCAGTGAGAGATTTCCAAGAGACCCAGTACTTC
TRBJ2-3	-	-	TRBV29-1	CSVPSPPLTDTQYF	TGCAGCGTTCCGTCTCCCCCACTCACAGATACGCAGTATTTT
TRBJ1-6	-	-	TRBV5-1	CASSLGWGGNSPLHF	TGCGCCAGCAGCTTGGGGTGGGGCGGCAATTCACCCCTCCACTTT
TRBJ1-2	-	-	TRBV12-3/TRBV12-4	CASSSDSHGYTF	TGTGCCAGCAGCTCCGACAGCCATGGCTACACCTTC
TRBJ2-5	-	once	TRBV11-2	CASSSEETQYF	TGTGCCAGCAGCTCCGAAGAGACCCAGTACTTC
TRBJ2-5	TRBD2	-	TRBV7-9	CASSPSGGARYKETQYF	TGTGCCAGCAGCCCCTCGGGGGGGGCCAGGTATAAAGAGACCCAGTACTTC
TRBJ2-3	TRBD2	-	TRBV18	CASSPWTSGYSTDTQYF	TGTGCCAGCTCACCCTGGACTAGCGGGTACAGCACAGATACGCAGTATTTT
TRBJ2-1	TRBD2	-	TRBV24-1	CATSDFVGGIGEQFF	TGTGCCACCAGTGATTTCGTGGGGGGGATTGGTGAGCAGTTCTTC
TRBJ2-1	-	-	TRBV7-2	CASSLDAAFYNEQFF	TGTGCCAGCAGCTTAGATGCGGCCTTCTACAATGAGCAGTTCTTC
TRBJ2-1	-	-	TRBV20-1	CSASSLGLSSRGEQFF	TGCAGTGCTAGTTCTTTGGGACTCTCGTCCCGTGGTGAGCAGTTCTTC
TRBJ2-1	-	-	TRBV2	CASAEVPYNEQFF	TGTGCCAGCGCGGAAGTCCCCTACAATGAGCAGTTCTTC
TRBJ2-3	-	-	TRBV10-1	CASSPGGADTQYF	TGCGCCAGCAGCCCAGGAGGGGCAGATACGCAGTATTTT
TRBJ1-2	-	-	TRBV24-1	CATSTLGGGYTF	TGTGCCACCAGTACCCTCGGGGGGGGCTACACCTTC
TRBJ2-1	-	-	TRBV9	CASSPNWGGDNEQFF	TGTGCCAGCAGCCCCAACTGGGGAGGAGACAATGAGCAGTTCTTC
TRBJ2-7	-	-	TRBV7-9	CASSFGHYEQYF	TGTGCCAGCAGCTTTGGCCACTACGAGCAGTACTTC
TRBJ1-2	TRBD1	-	TRBV6-2/TRBV6-3	CASSLPDRGLYGYTF	TGTGCCAGCAGCCTCCCGGACAGGGGCCTCTATGGCTACACCTTC
TRBJ1-2	-	-	TRBV4-1	CASSQSQGVGTF	TGCGCCAGCAGCCAAAGTCAGGGCGTCGGCACCTTC
TRBJ2-5	TRBD2	-	TRBV3-1/TRBV3-2	CASSLAGGPETQYF	TGTGCCAGCAGTCTAGCGGGGGGGCCAGAGACCCAGTACTTC
TRBJ1-1	-	few	TRBV18	CASSTPPHLNTEAFF	TGTGCCAGCTCAACTCCCCCTCATCTGAACACTGAAGCTTTCTTT
TRBJ2-2	-	-	TRBV4-1	CASSQGRSTGELFF	TGCGCCAGCAGCCAAGGCCGGAGCACCGGGGAGCTGTTTTTT
TRBJ2-1	TRBD1	-	TRBV5-6	CASSFFSRDRGSNEQFF	TGTGCCAGCAGCTTCTTTTCCCGGGACAGGGGTTCCAATGAGCAGTTCTTC
TRBJ1-4	-	once	TRBV25-1	CASSQRSATNEKLFF	TGTGCCAGCAGTCAACGCTCGGCAACTAATGAAAAACTGTTTTTT
TRBJ1-2	-	-	TRBV6-1	CASSEIRGAGYTF	TGTGCCAGCAGTGAAATTCGGGGGGCTGGCTACACCTTC
TRBJ2-3	TRBD2	-	TRBV7-3	CASSLGAGGTDTQYF	TGTGCCAGCAGCTTAGGTGCGGGGGGCACAGATACGCAGTATTTT
TRBJ2-1	-	once	TRBV6-4	CASSDQARGEQFF	TGTGCCAGCAGTGACCAGGCTCGTGGTGAGCAGTTCTTC
TRBJ2-5	-	-	TRBV12-3/TRBV12-4	CASSFARETQYF	TGTGCCAGCAGTTTCGCCCGGGAGACCCAGTACTTC
TRBJ2-3	TRBD2	-	TRBV6-1	CASSGTFTGTSKDTQYF	TGTGCCAGCAGTGGCACGTTTACCGGGACTAGCAAAGATACGCAGTATTTT
TRBJ2-7	-	-	TRBV29-1	CSVAGILYEQYF	TGCAGCGTTGCAGGGATACTCTACGAGCAGTACTTC
TRBJ1-1	-	-	TRBV30	CAWSTDTNTEAFF	TGTGCCTGGAGTACCGACACGAACACTGAAGCTTTCTTT
TRBJ1-1	-	once	TRBV6-2/TRBV6-3	CASSGGGYDTEAFF	TGTGCCAGCAGCGGGGGAGGGTATGACACTGAAGCTTTCTTT
TRBJ1-3	TRBD1	few	TRBV30	CAWHRGPGGNTIYF	TGTGCCTGGCACAGGGGGCCGGGGGGAAACACCATATATTTT
TRBJ1-1	-	-	TRBV19	CASTEQVNTEAFF	TGTGCCAGTACTGAGCAGGTGAACACTGAAGCTTTCTTT
TRBJ1-3	-	once	TRBV6-5	CASSLDRTSGNTIYF	TGTGCCAGCAGTCTCGACAGGACCTCTGGAAACACCATATATTTT
TRBJ2-5	TRBD2	-	TRBV18	CASSPIAGTQETQYF	TGTGCCAGCTCACCTATAGCGGGGACCCAAGAGACCCAGTACTTC